This T cell receptor (beta chain) is from a study of T cell repertoires and HLA-DP antigens. General observations from the study: Clones undetected before culture averaged 36.3% against one allele and 50% to 55% against the other.

The V end was cut by 5 bases, the J end by 5 bases, with 12 bases between. The CDR3 loop spans 13 amino acids. Germline assignment: CDR1 MNHEY and CDR2 SVGAGI. The table came from immunoSEQ multiplex PCR; TCRdb's copy has only in-frame clones and leaves some out. The sample lists about 110,000 clones; approximately 92% were seen once. As regards this clone: As yet, its antigen is unknown.

The TCR originated in a woman under 30 in good health and CMV-seronegative. V is TRBV6-5 and J is TRBJ2-5; a weak D match, TRBD1 (5 bases). Source material: CD4+ T cells from PBMCs. The CDR3 sequence is CASSHVRVETQYF. The CDR3 DNA follows: TGTGCCAGCAGTCACGTCAGGGTCGAGACCCAGTACTTC.